One and the same sample provided the 19 T cell receptor beta chains below, sequenced in a study of T cell responses to AZD1222 COVID-19 vaccine. The protocol was immunoSEQ multiplex PCR, while the TCRdb copy is restricted to in-frame clones and leaves out a portion. The table shows about 130,000 clones, with approximately 86% occurring only once. Material: peripheral blood, obtained 28 days after the second AZD1222 dose. These receptors came from an adult who received the AZD1222 COVID-19 vaccine.

The rearrangement joins TRBV7-2 to TRBJ1-1, with a weak D call TRBD1 (6 bases). The CDR3 consists of 14 residues. V gave up 2 bases and J gave up 4 bases, with 11 bases separating them. Per the germline V gene, CDR1 is SGHTA and CDR2 is FQGNSA. This CDR3 reads CASSLFGGATEAFF. The DNA of the CDR3 is TGTGCCAGCAGCTTATTTGGGGGGGCCACTGAAGCTTTCTTT.

J is TRBJ2-7 and V is TRBV9, with D maybe TRBD2 (6 bases). V was cut by 0 bases and J by 5 bases, with 15 bases left in between. Germline V gene lookup returns CDR1 SGDLS and CDR2 YYNGEE. The CDR3 has 15 amino acids. Here the CDR3 DNA reads TGTGCCAGCAGCGTAGGTTTGCGGGATGTCGACGAGCAGTACTTC. It specifies CASSVGLRDVDEQYF.

This clone was seen once. DNA of the CDR3: TGTGCCAGCAGCTCCCGACAGGGGGCTAAGCCCCAGCATTTT. This gives the protein CASSSRQGAKPQHF. This chain joins TRBV5-5 and TRBJ1-5; TRBD1 agrees at 10 bases. Germline V gene lookup returns CDR1 SGHKS and CDR2 YYEKEE (reference sequence). Losses at the gene ends were 3 bases for V and 8 bases for J; bases not matched to a gene: 5. The CDR3 runs 14 residues.

The chain recombines TRBV20-1 with TRBJ1-2; D is perhaps TRBD1 (6 bases). The germline V and J ends were trimmed by 7 bases and 4 bases, with 10 bases remaining between them. This CDR3 is 11 amino acids long. Germline lookup yields CDR1 DFQATT and CDR2 SNEGSKA (reference sequence). This CDR3 is CSEPTGYGYTF. The CDR3 DNA reads TGCAGTGAGCCGACAGGCTATGGCTACACCTTC.

As regards this clone: Other nucleotide sequences from this sample produce the same CDR3. The chain combines TRBV12-3 or TRBV12-4 with TRBJ1-5; D is uncertain. This CDR3 has 13 residues. V lost 3 bases and J 5 bases, leaving 8 bases between the germline ends. The CDR3 sequence: CASSFTSDQPQHF. The CDR3 nucleotides read TGTGCCAGCAGTTTCACCTCTGATCAGCCCCAGCATTTT.

The chain joins TRBV18 to TRBJ1-3; unclear D gene. The V end lost 0 bases, the J end lost 0 bases, and 9 bases lay between the germline ends. Germline-derived CDR1 and CDR2 are KGHSH and LQKENI. This CDR3 is 16 amino acids long. The CDR3 sequence: CASSPPPRYSGNTIYF. CDR3 in DNA: TGTGCCAGCTCACCACCGCCCCGATACTCTGGAAACACCATATATTTT.

The chain links TRBV28 to TRBJ1-1; possibly TRBD1 for D (5 bases). Germline V gene sequence: CDR1 MDHEN, CDR2 SYDVKM. The CDR3 sequence is 16 residues long. V lost 7 bases and J 0 bases, leaving 18 bases between the germline ends. CDR3 sequence (DNA): TGTGCCAGCACCTCATGGGAGGGGCGCATGAACACTGAAGCTTTCTTT. It yields the protein CASTSWEGRMNTEAFF.

In this sample, this clone turned up a few times. The chain recombines TRBV5-1 with TRBJ2-1, with 9 positions matching TRBD1. Germline V gene lookup returns CDR1 SGHRS and CDR2 YFSETQ. V lost 4 bases, J lost 8 bases, and 4 bases stayed unmatched. The CDR3 is made up of 13 amino acids. CDR3 sequence: CASSGWTGDEQFF. CDR3 bases: TGCGCCAGCAGCGGATGGACAGGGGATGAGCAGTTCTTC.

The V gene is TRBV4-2, the J gene TRBJ1-1; D possibly corresponds to TRBD1 (6 bases). CDR3 length: 14 amino acids. V gave up 4 bases and J gave up 4 bases, with 13 bases separating them. Germline V gives CDR1 LGHNA, CDR2 YNFKEQ. The CDR3 DNA is TGTGCCAGCAGCCCAGGGGACCGAAGCACTGAAGCTTTCTTT. It codes for CASSPGDRSTEAFF.

The chain has TRBV18 and TRBJ2-2; 11 bases match TRBD2. This CDR3 contains 17 residues. Germline CDR1 reads KGHSH; CDR2 reads LQKENI. J gave up 2 bases and V 3 bases, and 5 bases lay outside the gene matches. The CDR3 loop is CASSPRGTSGNTGELFF. For the CDR3, the DNA is TGTGCCAGCTCACCTCGGGGGACTAGCGGAAACACCGGGGAGCTGTTTTTT.

In its sample, this clone was seen once. This chain joins TRBV10-3 and TRBJ1-2, with D possibly TRBD1 on 6 matching bases. Per the germline V gene, CDR1 is ENHRY and CDR2 is SYGVKD. The CDR3 has 16 residues. Trimming removed 6 bases at V and 10 bases at J, with 27 bases between. The CDR3 sequence is CAIREPGGRLEDDYTF. The CDR3 DNA follows: TGTGCCATCAGAGAGCCGGGGGGGCGGCTCGAGGATGACTACACCTTC.

V usage is TRBV10-3 and J usage is TRBJ2-7, with TRBD2 as a possible D gene (6 bases). The V end lost 4 bases, the J end lost 0 bases, and 7 bases lay between the germline ends. Germline values: CDR1 ENHRY, CDR2 SYGVKD. This CDR3 has 13 residues. The CDR3: CAISVGSSYEQYF. The CDR3 region has the DNA TGTGCCATCAGTGTCGGGAGCTCCTACGAGCAGTACTTC.

V gene TRBV5-1 combines with J gene TRBJ2-5; 7 positions match TRBD2. The CDR3 spans 15 residues. Germline values: CDR1 SGHRS, CDR2 YFSETQ. Losses at the gene ends were 0 bases for V and 5 bases for J; bases not matched to a gene: 7. Here the CDR3 reads CASSLVAAGLETQYF. The CDR3 bases are TGCGCCAGCAGCTTGGTGGCAGCGGGATTGGAGACCCAGTACTTC.

This sequence joins TRBV28 and TRBJ1-1, with D unresolved. The CDR3 spans 13 residues. V was pared by 6 bases and J by 3 bases, with 11 bases between. Germline lookup yields CDR1 MDHEN and CDR2 SYDVKM. CDR3 nucleotide sequence: TGTGCCAGCAGCCCTAGGGCGGACACTGAAGCTTTCTTT. Encoded protein: CASSPRADTEAFF.

The chain has TRBV11-2 and TRBJ1-4, with 7 bases lining up with TRBD1. Germline loops: CDR1 SGHAT, CDR2 FQNNGV. This CDR3 is built from 19 residues. Losses at the gene ends were 1 base for V and 4 bases for J; bases not matched to a gene: 15. This CDR3 reads CASSLARSSGQDFNEKLFF. Written as DNA, the CDR3 is TGTGCCAGCAGCTTAGCGAGATCCAGCGGACAGGATTTTAATGAAAAACTGTTTTTT.

This clone has just one count. The chain recombines TRBV6-5 with TRBJ1-2, with 7 bases fitting TRBD1. Germline V gene sequence: CDR1 MNHEY, CDR2 SVGAGI. This CDR3 is 13 amino acids long. J lost 5 bases, V lost 6 bases, and 6 bases had no gene match. In nucleotides, the CDR3 is TGTGCCAGCAGCCCGACAGGGTTGTATGGCTACACCTTC. This sequence encodes CASSPTGLYGYTF.

This chain joins TRBV5-1 and TRBJ1-1, with a possible D match to TRBD1 (5 bases). The CDR3 is 13 amino acids. Germline V lookup: CDR1 SGHRS, CDR2 YFSETQ. The V and J ends lost 5 bases and 1 base respectively, with 9 bases between them. The CDR3, as DNA: TGCGCCAGCAGTGGACAAGAGAACACTGAAGCTTTCTTT. Translated, it gives CASSGQENTEAFF. The variable domain in full, with the rest retrieved from reference TRBV5-1 and TRBJ1-1, is KAGVTQTPRYLIKTRGQQVTLSCSPISGHRSVSWYQQTPGQGLQFLFEYFSETQRNKGNFPGRFSGRQFSNSRSEMNVSTLELGDSALYLCASSGQENTEAFFGQGTRLTVV.

The chain uses TRBV2 and TRBJ2-7; a possible D gene is TRBD1 (6 bases). The V end lost 6 bases, the J end lost 2 bases, and 8 bases lay between the germline ends. From germline, CDR1 is SNHLY and CDR2 FYNNEI. CDR3 length: 12 amino acids. The CDR3 spells CASRGAAYEQYF. CDR3 nucleotide sequence: TGTGCCAGCAGGGGGGCGGCCTACGAGCAGTACTTC.

CDR3 DNA sequence: TGCAGCGTTGGACAGGGCAGCAATCAGCCCCAGCATTTT. It specifies CSVGQGSNQPQHF. The J gene is TRBJ1-5, the V gene TRBV29-1, with 7 bases aligning to TRBD1. From germline, CDR1 is SQVTM and CDR2 ANQGSEA. CDR3 size: 13 residues. V lost 4 bases, J lost 1 base, and 1 base stayed unmatched.